This is a list of T cell receptor beta chains from one sample in a study of cytomegalovirus exposure and HLA in healthy donors. The table came from immunoSEQ multiplex PCR; TCRdb's copy has only in-frame clones and leaves some out. The sample contains approximately 150,000 clones, 76% of which appear only once. The sample was PBMCs. The receptors originated from a middle-aged man in good health and CMV-seronegative. The CDR3 runs from the conserved cysteine through the conserved F or W. A D gene is named only where the DNA matches it firmly. Only part of the rows carry a size: once, few, many, or a class if the clone is expanded.

j_call d_call v_call clone_size cdr3_aa cdr3_nt
TRBJ2-1 TRBD2 TRBV4-3 . CASSQEVGGGAGNEQFF TGCGCCAGCAGCCAAGAGGTTGGCGGGGGGGCGGGCAATGAGCAGTTCTTC
TRBJ2-3 . TRBV18 . CASSPRDSRTDTQYF TGTGCCAGCTCACCTCGGGATTCTCGCACAGATACGCAGTATTTT
TRBJ2-5 TRBD1 TRBV19 . CASSRTGRQETQYF TGTGCCAGTAGTAGGACAGGACGCCAAGAGACCCAGTACTTC
TRBJ2-6 . TRBV7-9 . CASSSVAGANGLTF TGTGCCAGCAGCTCCGTTGCTGGGGCCAACGGCCTGACTTTC
TRBJ1-4 TRBD1 TRBV19 . CASSAPLTDRVFSSNEKLFF TGTGCCAGTAGTGCCCCACTAACGGACAGGGTGTTTAGCTCGAATGAAAAACTGTTTTTT
TRBJ2-7 TRBD2 TRBV19 . CASSAGTSSYEQYF TGTGCCAGTAGCGCCGGGACTAGTTCCTACGAGCAGTACTTC
TRBJ1-2 . TRBV4-1 . CASSQGYREPNYGYTF TGCGCCAGCAGCCAAGGCTACAGGGAGCCTAACTATGGCTACACCTTC
TRBJ1-1 . TRBV5-1 . CASRGEGNTEAFF TGCGCCAGCAGGGGAGAGGGGAACACTGAAGCTTTCTTT
TRBJ2-5 TRBD2 TRBV19 once CASSGTSGGPLTQYF TGTGCCAGTAGTGGGACTAGCGGGGGCCCCCTGACCCAGTACTTC
TRBJ2-3 . TRBV10-2 . CASGPGSLADTQYF TGCGCCAGCGGTCCGGGGAGTTTAGCAGATACGCAGTATTTT
TRBJ2-3 TRBD2 TRBV29-1 . CSVDGGRSTDTQYF TGCAGCGTTGATGGCGGGAGGAGCACAGATACGCAGTATTTT
TRBJ2-3 TRBD1 TRBV2 . CASSRQGTSTDTQYF TGTGCCAGCAGTCGACAGGGAACTAGCACAGATACGCAGTATTTT
TRBJ2-5 TRBD1 TRBV11-2 . CASDRGWKETQYF TGTGCCAGCGACAGGGGGTGGAAGGAGACCCAGTACTTC
TRBJ1-1 . TRBV7-6 . CASSSPGQLNTEAFF TGTGCCAGCAGCTCCCCCGGACAGCTGAACACTGAAGCTTTCTTT
TRBJ2-5 TRBD2 TRBV6-5 . CASTFGGGAGETQYF TGTGCCAGCACCTTCGGCGGGGGGGCAGGCGAGACCCAGTACTTC
TRBJ2-1 TRBD1 TRBV5-5 . CASSGRQGEAYNEQFF TGTGCCAGCAGCGGGCGACAGGGAGAGGCCTACAATGAGCAGTTCTTC
TRBJ2-1 . TRBV7-9 . CASSLGTGITYNEQFF TGTGCCAGCAGCTTAGGGACTGGGATAACATACAATGAGCAGTTCTTC
TRBJ2-7 . TRBV27 . CASSLTASYEQYF TGTGCCAGCAGTTTGACAGCCTCCTACGAGCAGTACTTC
TRBJ1-5 . TRBV19 once CASSPQRGAQHF TGTGCCAGTAGTCCTCAGCGGGGGGCCCAGCATTTT
TRBJ2-5 TRBD2 TRBV10-3 . CAISASGGQETQYF TGTGCCATCAGTGCTAGCGGGGGGCAAGAGACCCAGTACTTC
TRBJ2-7 TRBD1 TRBV6-5 . CATPYRGLAYEQYF TGTGCCACACCTTACAGGGGATTGGCCTACGAGCAGTACTTC
TRBJ2-7 TRBD1 TRBV30 . CAWSGQGPEQYF TGTGCCTGGAGCGGACAGGGTCCGGAGCAGTACTTC
TRBJ2-1 TRBD2 TRBV2 . CASSEMVAGYSYNEQFF TGTGCCAGCAGTGAAATGGTAGCGGGCTACTCCTACAATGAGCAGTTCTTC
TRBJ1-5 . TRBV28 . CASSSGGVSNQPQHF TGTGCCAGCAGTTCCGGAGGGGTTAGCAATCAGCCCCAGCATTTT
TRBJ2-1 . TRBV6-1 . CATAGQRYNEQFF TGTGCCACCGCGGGACAGAGATACAATGAGCAGTTCTTC
TRBJ1-5 TRBD1 TRBV28 . CASSRQGNGNQPQHF TGTGCCAGCAGCCGACAGGGAAATGGCAATCAGCCCCAGCATTTT
TRBJ1-5 TRBD1 TRBV7-2 . CASSLGRSRTGASNQPQHF TGTGCCAGCAGCTTAGGTCGCTCCAGGACAGGGGCCAGCAATCAGCCCCAGCATTTT
TRBJ2-7 . TRBV27 . CASRLGGGFEQYF TGTGCCAGCCGCTTGGGGGGGGGCTTCGAGCAGTACTTC
TRBJ2-6 . TRBV18 . CASSSQGGPGANVLTF TGTGCCAGCTCATCCCAGGGTGGGCCAGGGGCCAACGTCCTGACTTTC
TRBJ2-7 TRBD1 TRBV11-2 . CASSSTGIVLYEQYF TGTGCCAGCAGCTCGACAGGGATTGTACTCTACGAGCAGTACTTC
TRBJ1-3 . TRBV7-9 few CASSPWTQGLENTIYF TGTGCCAGCAGTCCCTGGACCCAGGGTCTAGAAAACACCATATATTTT
TRBJ2-5 TRBD2 TRBV2 . CASSETSGKETQYF TGTGCCAGCAGTGAGACTAGCGGCAAAGAGACCCAGTACTTC
TRBJ2-7 . TRBV6-1 . CASRTQESSYEQYF TGTGCCAGCAGAACACAGGAGAGCTCCTACGAGCAGTACTTC
TRBJ2-5 TRBD1 TRBV11-2 . CASSPGAGGTQYF TGTGCCAGCAGCCCTGGGGCAGGGGGGACCCAGTACTTC
TRBJ2-1 . TRBV6-1 few CASSGGGRGNEQFF TGTGCCAGCAGTGGAGGCGGGCGGGGCAATGAGCAGTTCTTC
TRBJ1-5 TRBD1 TRBV25-1 . CASSGTGGEGNQPQHF TGTGCCAGCAGTGGAACAGGGGGCGAGGGCAATCAGCCCCAGCATTTT
TRBJ1-6 TRBD1 TRBV28 . CASSSRDTGDASPLHF TGTGCCAGCAGTTCGAGAGACACAGGGGATGCTTCACCCCTCCACTTT
TRBJ2-3 TRBD2 TRBV7-2 . CASSFGTSGSTDTQYF TGTGCCAGCAGCTTTGGGACTAGCGGGAGCACAGATACGCAGTATTTT
TRBJ2-3 . TRBV7-8 . CASSLDPQGGVADTQYF TGTGCCAGCAGCTTAGACCCACAGGGGGGGGTAGCAGATACGCAGTATTTT
TRBJ2-3 . TRBV7-9 . CSSSPRDTQYF TGTTCCAGCAGCCCCCGGGATACGCAGTATTTT
TRBJ2-7 TRBD1 TRBV18 . CASSPRDRGYEQYF TGTGCCAGCTCACCACGGGACAGAGGCTACGAGCAGTACTTC
TRBJ2-1 TRBD2 TRBV6-1 . CATCRLAGPYNEQFF TGTGCCACGTGTCGACTAGCGGGGCCCTACAATGAGCAGTTCTTC
TRBJ2-3 TRBD1 TRBV10-3 once CAISRREGQGYTDTQYF TGTGCCATCAGTAGACGGGAGGGACAGGGGTACACAGATACGCAGTATTTT
TRBJ1-5 . TRBV2 . CASSLPTALSNQPQHF TGTGCCAGCAGCCTACCGACAGCCCTTAGCAATCAGCCCCAGCATTTT
TRBJ2-1 TRBD2 TRBV6-5 . CASSYLTSGDNEQFF TGTGCCAGCAGTTACCTGACTAGCGGGGACAATGAGCAGTTCTTC
TRBJ2-2 TRBD2 TRBV6-4 few CASSVPGGNTGELFF TGTGCCAGCAGTGTCCCGGGAGGGAACACCGGGGAGCTGTTTTTT
TRBJ2-2 TRBD1 TRBV6-5 . CASSYLQGATGELFF TGTGCCAGCAGTTACTTACAGGGGGCCACCGGGGAGCTGTTTTTT
TRBJ2-5 TRBD2 TRBV29-1 . CSVERGGSIRETQYF TGCAGCGTTGAACGGGGGGGGAGCATTCGAGAGACCCAGTACTTC